The TCR beta chain described here comes from a study of T cell changes during pregnancy in multiple sclerosis. TCRdb's table, derived via immunoSEQ multiplex PCR, lists solely in-frame clones and lacks some. This table holds tens of thousands of clones, under 95% found once. V was clipped by 1 base and J by 6 bases; unmatched bases: 8. Germline V gene sequence: CDR1 SGHTA, CDR2 FQGTGA. The CDR3 spans 16 residues. The rearrangement links TRBV7-3 to TRBJ2-3; 9 bases are a match to TRBD2. This TCR came from a female donor in good health, enrolled as a control in a pregnancy study. The sample here was peripheral blood, taken in the first trimester of pregnancy. The CDR3 loop is CASSLMVAGEGDTQYF. The CDR3 DNA reads as TGTGCCAGCAGCTTAATGGTAGCGGGAGAGGGGGATACGCAGTATTTT.